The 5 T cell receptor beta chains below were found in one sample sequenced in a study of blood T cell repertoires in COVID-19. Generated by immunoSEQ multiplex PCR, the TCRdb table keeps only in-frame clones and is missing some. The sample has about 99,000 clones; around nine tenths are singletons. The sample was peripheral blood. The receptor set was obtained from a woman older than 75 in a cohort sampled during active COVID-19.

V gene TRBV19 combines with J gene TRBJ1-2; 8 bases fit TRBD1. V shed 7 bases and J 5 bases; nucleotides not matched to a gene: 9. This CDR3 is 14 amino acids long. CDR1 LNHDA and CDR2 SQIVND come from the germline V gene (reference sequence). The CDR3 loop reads CASISDRASYGYTF. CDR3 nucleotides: TGTGCCAGTATCTCGGACAGGGCATCGTATGGCTACACCTTC. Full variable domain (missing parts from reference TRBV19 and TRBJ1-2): DGGITQSPKYLFRKEGQNVTLSCEQNLNHDAMYWYRQDPGQGLRLIYYSQIVNDFQKGDIAEGYSVSREKKESFPLTVTSAQKNPTAFYLCASISDRASYGYTFGSGTRLTVV.

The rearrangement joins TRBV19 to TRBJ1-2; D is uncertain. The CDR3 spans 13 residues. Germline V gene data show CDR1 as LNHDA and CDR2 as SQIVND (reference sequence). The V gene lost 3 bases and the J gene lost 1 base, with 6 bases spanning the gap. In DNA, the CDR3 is TGTGCCAGTAGTATTGAGGATAACTATGGCTACACCTTC. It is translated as CASSIEDNYGYTF.

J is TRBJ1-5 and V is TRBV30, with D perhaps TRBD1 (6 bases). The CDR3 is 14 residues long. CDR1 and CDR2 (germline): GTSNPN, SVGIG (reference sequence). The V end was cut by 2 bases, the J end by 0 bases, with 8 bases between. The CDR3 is CAWSTGSSNQPQHF. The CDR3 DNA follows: TGTGCCTGGAGTACAGGGAGTAGCAATCAGCCCCAGCATTTT.

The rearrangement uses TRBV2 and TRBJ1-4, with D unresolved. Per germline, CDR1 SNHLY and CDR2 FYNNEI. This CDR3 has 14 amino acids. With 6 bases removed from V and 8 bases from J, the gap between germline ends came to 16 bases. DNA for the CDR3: TGTGCCAGCAGGGTCGCGATGGGAGGCGAAAAACTGTTTTTT. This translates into CASRVAMGGEKLFF.

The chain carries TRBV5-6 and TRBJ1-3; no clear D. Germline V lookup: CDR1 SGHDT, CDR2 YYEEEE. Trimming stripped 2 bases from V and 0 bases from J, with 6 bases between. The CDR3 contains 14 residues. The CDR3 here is CASSLRSSGNTIYF. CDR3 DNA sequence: TGTGCCAGCAGCTTAAGGAGCTCTGGAAACACCATATATTTT.